The 3 T cell receptor beta chains given below trace back to one sample, sequenced in a study of blood T cell repertoires in COVID-19. Sequenced by immunoSEQ multiplex PCR; TCRdb stores in-frame clones only, minus some. Seen here are 300,000 to 350,000 clones, around nine tenths observed once, and the top ten hold about 3.9%. The sequencing input was peripheral blood. These receptors all come from a woman aged 60-70 years with COVID-19, enrolled during active disease.

The V and J genes are TRBV30 and TRBJ1-5; D unresolved. CDR3 length: 14 amino acids. The germline CDR1 and CDR2 sequences are GTSNPN and SVGIG (reference sequence). V lost 1 base and J 0 bases, leaving 7 bases between the germline ends. The CDR3 DNA sequence: TGTGCCTGGAGTGCGCAGAATAGCAATCAGCCCCAGCATTTT. Protein product: CAWSAQNSNQPQHF.

The rearrangement joins TRBV12-3 or TRBV12-4 to TRBJ1-1; possible D gene TRBD1, 5 bases. The CDR3 consists of 13 residues. The V and J ends lost 10 bases and 4 bases respectively, with 16 bases between them. The CDR3 DNA sequence: TGTGCCACCCGATGGGGGGGAGGCACTGAAGCTTTCTTT. Its translation: CATRWGGGTEAFF.

This chain connects TRBV12-3 or TRBV12-4 to TRBJ1-3; D remains ambiguous. The CDR3 is 13 amino acids. Trimming cost V 7 bases and J 1 base, with 8 bases left between them. CDR3 sequence reads: CASTVHSGNTIYF. Written as DNA, the CDR3 is TGTGCCAGCACGGTCCATTCTGGAAACACCATATATTTT.